A single T cell receptor beta chain is shown here with its context. Its antigen specificity is not known. Base qualities are not provided; no much larger clone lies one nucleotide away. Collaborating institutions collected whole blood in K2EDTA tubes following their own protocols. Collaborator samples were shipped for TCRbeta analysis as frozen whole blood, isolated PBMCs, or DNA extracted from either sample type. TCRbeta CDR3 regions were amplified from genomic DNA using the immunoSEQ Assay, a bias-controlled multiplex PCR. The source study handled its data this way. The number of nucleated cells in each sample was estimated by amplification of reference gene primers within the assay. To quantify the absolute abundance of each unique TCRbeta CDR3 rearrangement, sequence reads were collapsed and filtered. For each sample, productive Simpson clonality was calculated as the square root of Simpson's diversity index over productive rearrangements. TCRdb obtained this table from immuneACCESS and retained in-frame rearrangements with V and J assigned. These tables miss some clones; where compared with another copy, unresolved V genes account for less than half of the shortfall, and the remainder is unexplained. The D gene and trimming were derived from the DNA, and the V and J assignments and clone size from that table. The sample table records over 250,000 clones; 70% to 90% of these occur just once. Clones ranked in the top ten supply roughly 11% of the sample.

The data originate from a study of blood T cell repertoires in COVID-19 (TCRdb year 2020). General notes on the study: Samples covering the acute and convalescent phases of COVID-19 were provided by collaborators in the United States, Italy and Spain. The prospective study material was composed of cDNA or gDNA derived from T cells, B-cell-depleted T cells, or PBMCs. Subjects who had been exposed to COVID-19, were actively infected with it, or had recovered from it provided the deeply sampled blood TCRbeta repertoires that made up the dataset. A freely available public database, intended as a resource for researchers studying the immune response to SARS-CoV-2, is where the repertoires were released. The samples were drawn from two sources: the first 160 participants of the ongoing ImmuneRACE study, and 1,254 subjects contributed by 6 global collaborators. Sample metadata almost always included a de-identified subject ID, COVID-19 status, age in years and sex. Where available, HLA class I and class II types were taken from metadata supplied by the sample provider and were not determined by assay-based typing.

Trimming costs V 2 bases and J 4 bases, and their ends lie 9 bases apart. The CDR3 contains 13 residues, cysteine and phenylalanine counted. The only DNA kept is the CDR3, 39 bases in frame from the first base. As encoded in the germline V gene, CDR1 is SGHDT while CDR2 is YYEEEE. Study-wide conclusions, independent of this receptor: How much clinical and demographic metadata was included differed by source and by participant, and the metadata was provided uncurated.

The sequence is built from TRBV5-6 and TRBJ1-2; the best D guess is TRBD1, with 5 bases matching. This clonotype was obtained from a woman in her 70s with acute or convalescent COVID-19. Input material: peripheral blood. The nucleotides read TGTGCCAGCAGCTTCCGGGGGGGCTATGGCTACACCTTC. This yields the protein CASSFRGGYGYTF.